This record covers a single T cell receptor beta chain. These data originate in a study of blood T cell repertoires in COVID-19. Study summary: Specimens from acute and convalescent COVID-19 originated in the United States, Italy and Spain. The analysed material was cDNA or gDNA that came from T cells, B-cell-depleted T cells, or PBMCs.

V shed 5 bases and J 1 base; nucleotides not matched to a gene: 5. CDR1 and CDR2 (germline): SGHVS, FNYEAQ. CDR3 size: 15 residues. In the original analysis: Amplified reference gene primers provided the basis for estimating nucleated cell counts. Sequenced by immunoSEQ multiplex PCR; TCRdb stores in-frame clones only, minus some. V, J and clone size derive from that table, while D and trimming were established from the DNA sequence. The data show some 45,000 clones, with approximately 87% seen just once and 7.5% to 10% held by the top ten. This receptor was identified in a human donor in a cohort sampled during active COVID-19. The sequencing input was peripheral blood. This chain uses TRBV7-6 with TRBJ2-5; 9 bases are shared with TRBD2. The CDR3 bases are TGTGCCAGCAGCGGGCGGGGACTAGCCCAAGAGACCCAGTACTTC. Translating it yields CASSGRGLAQETQYF.